The 7 T cell receptor beta chains presented below share a single source sample, sequenced in a study of OX40 agonist ivuxolimab in advanced cancers. Repertoires were generated with immunoSEQ multiplex PCR, while TCRdb's copy carries only in-frame clones and drops some. The sample lists approximately 41,000 clones; 89% were seen once. The sample consisted of CD4+ or CD8+ T cells sorted from blood, taken in a trial of the OX40 agonist ivuxolimab. These receptors all stem from an adult with an advanced solid tumor such as melanoma, head and neck, liver or kidney cancer.

V and J are TRBV4-1 and TRBJ1-1, with TRBD1 matching over 9 bases. The CDR3 has 14 amino acids. Germline trimming cut 9 bases from V and 1 base from J; bases unmatched to any gene: 6. CDR1 MGHRA and CDR2 YSYEKL come from the germline V gene. The CDR3 DNA sequence: TGCGCCAGTGGGGCGGGACAGGGGAACACTGAAGCTTTCTTT. It encodes CASGAGQGNTEAFF.

The gene calls are TRBV19 and TRBJ2-7; D not certain. The CDR3 is made up of 15 amino acids. Trimming took 2 bases from V and 2 from J, leaving 13 bases between them. Germline-derived CDR1 and CDR2 are LNHDA and SQIVND (reference sequence). CDR3 loop: CASSITSETPYEQYF. In DNA, the CDR3 is TGTGCCAGTAGTATAACCTCGGAAACCCCCTACGAGCAGTACTTC.

The chain has TRBV28 and TRBJ1-4, with no clear D. Germline V CDR1 and CDR2: MDHEN, SYDVKM. CDR3 length: 12 amino acids. V gave up 2 bases and J gave up 9 bases, with 7 bases separating them. CDR3 bases: TGTGCCAGCAGTTTAACCAGCCAAAAACTGTTTTTT. Protein sequence: CASSLTSQKLFF.

V and J are TRBV6-1 and TRBJ2-1, with D possibly being TRBD2 (6 bases). This CDR3 has 14 amino acids. The germline V gene encodes CDR1 MNHNS and CDR2 SASEGT. V was pared by 3 bases and J by 8 bases, with 14 bases between. The CDR3 DNA reads as TGTGCCAGCAGTGACATAGCGGCAGGAGATGAGCAGTTCTTC. Protein: CASSDIAAGDEQFF.

The chain uses TRBV5-3 and TRBJ1-2; TRBD1 matches at 8 bases. TRBV5-3 is annotated as an ORF whose role is uncertain. This CDR3 spans 18 amino acids. Trimming cost V 4 bases and J 3 bases; bases outside gene matches: 17. As DNA, the CDR3 is TGTGCCAGAAGCGGTTTGAGACAGGGGTTTTGGTGGGACTATGGCTACACCTTC. Translated, it gives CARSGLRQGFWWDYGYTF.

This clone is medium-sized. The chain combines TRBV4-2 with TRBJ2-7, with D perhaps TRBD1 (6 bases). Trimming stripped 4 bases from V and 3 bases from J, with 16 bases between. The germline gives CDR1 LGHNA, CDR2 YNFKEQ. This CDR3 contains 15 residues. The CDR3 nucleotides are TGTGCCAGCAGCCGGGAACAGGGAAACCGCTACGAGCAGTACTTC. Protein product: CASSREQGNRYEQYF.

The J gene is TRBJ2-7, the V gene TRBV11-2; D remains unclear. V was trimmed by 0 bases and J by 4 bases, leaving 4 bases between them. Germline assignment: CDR1 SGHAT and CDR2 FQNNGV. This CDR3 has 12 residues. The DNA of the CDR3 is TGTGCCAGCAGCTTAGAGCCTTACGAGCAGTACTTC. It encodes CASSLEPYEQYF.